Shown below are 24 T cell receptor beta chains from a single sample sequenced in a study of response to subunit inactivated influenza vaccine. TCRdb processed the RT-PCR reads anew with MiXCR; each CDR3 protein has one entry. The table has 610,000 or so distinct CDR3 sequences, 11% to 15% seen once. Material: PBMCs from blood, obtained 12 days after vaccination. All receptors come from a man aged 50 to 59 who received an inactivated influenza vaccine.

The chain is built from TRBV5-6 and TRBJ2-3, with 9 bases matching TRBD1. V trimming: 4 bases; J trimming: 2 bases; junction bases outside the gene matches: 8. The CDR3 contains 16 residues. Germline CDR1 SGHDT, CDR2 YYEEEE. DNA of the CDR3: TGTGCCAGCAGCCTAAACAGGGGGCTGAACACAGATACGCAGTATTTT. This sequence encodes CASSLNRGLNTDTQYF.

This chain connects TRBV7-2 to TRBJ1-1, with D maybe TRBD1 (5 bases). The CDR3 runs 14 residues. The V end was cut by 3 bases, the J end by 3 bases, with 11 bases between. Germline values: CDR1 SGHTA, CDR2 FQGNSA. Written as DNA, the CDR3 is TGTGCCAGCAGCTTGGGGGGTTTTGACACTGAAGCTTTCTTT. It specifies CASSLGGFDTEAFF. Using reference TRBV7-2 and TRBJ1-1 for the parts outside the CDR3, the full variable domain is GAGVSQSPSNKVTEKGKDVELRCDPISGHTALYWYRQSLGQGLEFLIYFQGNSAPDKSGLPSDRFSAERTGGSVSTLTIQRTQQEDSAVYLCASSLGGFDTEAFFGQGTRLTVV.

This clonotype was observed a few times. The V gene is TRBV12-3 or TRBV12-4, the J gene TRBJ2-1; no firm D call. This CDR3 contains 13 residues. Trimming shortened V by 6 bases and J by 0 bases, and 6 bases separated the two germline ends. CDR3 protein: CASRGISYNEQFF. DNA of the CDR3: TGTGCCAGCAGGGGGATCTCCTACAATGAGCAGTTCTTC.

This clonotype showed up many times. The chain is built from TRBV7-2 and TRBJ2-3; 8 nucleotides match TRBD1. V trimming: 5 bases; J trimming: 4 bases; junction bases outside the gene matches: 8. CDR3 size: 15 residues. From germline, CDR1 is SGHTA and CDR2 FQGNSA. CDR3 sequence: CASSGGRGRPDTQYF. The CDR3 bases are TGTGCCAGCAGCGGCGGCAGGGGGCGCCCAGATACGCAGTATTTT.

The chain employs TRBV29-1 and TRBJ2-2; no definite D call. Deletions cut 7 bases from V and 7 bases from J, with 10 bases between. The CDR3 runs 11 residues. Per germline, CDR1 SQVTM and CDR2 ANQGSEA. In DNA form, the CDR3 reads TGCAGCGGGGGTGAAGGCGGGGAGCTGTTTTTT. Its translation is CSGGEGGELFF.

This clonotype has a handful of counts. This sequence joins TRBV10-2 and TRBJ2-3; TRBD1 matches at 7 bases. V was pared by 6 bases and J by 3 bases, with 9 bases of the junction left unmatched. CDR3 length: 15 residues. The germline V gene has CDR1 WSHSY and CDR2 SAAADI. The CDR3 DNA is TGCGCCAGCAGGGTGGACAGGACCCGAACAGATACGCAGTATTTT. Translating gives CASRVDRTRTDTQYF.

This clonotype was recorded many times. This rearrangement joins TRBV7-2 to TRBJ1-3; D remains ambiguous. The CDR3 extends over 16 amino acids. Trimming removed 0 bases at V and 0 bases at J, with 9 bases between. The germline gives CDR1 SGHTA, CDR2 FQGNSA. The CDR3 DNA reads TGTGCCAGCAGCTTAGCAGGCGGCAGCTCTGGAAACACCATATATTTT. Protein sequence: CASSLAGGSSGNTIYF.

The chain links TRBV10-3 to TRBJ2-1; D gene uncertain. The CDR3 runs to 15 residues. V lost 4 bases to trimming and J lost 0 bases, with 10 bases between them. From germline, CDR1 is ENHRY and CDR2 SYGVKD. CDR3 protein: CAISVQPRSYNEQFF. CDR3 in DNA: TGTGCCATCAGTGTTCAACCACGCTCCTACAATGAGCAGTTCTTC.

The chain links TRBV6-2 or TRBV6-3 to TRBJ2-3; D unresolved. CDR3 size: 15 residues. The germline V gene has CDR1 MNHEY and CDR2 SVGEGT. The V end was cut by 6 bases, the J end by 3 bases, with 16 bases between. CDR3 DNA: TGTGCCAGCAGGCAAGAGAATTTGAGAACAGATACGCAGTATTTT. Its protein product is CASRQENLRTDTQYF.

Only a few counts were recorded for this clonotype. CDR3 protein: CASSQRRTGQNYGYTF. CDR3 DNA: TGTGCCAGCAGCCAACGCCGGACGGGACAGAACTATGGCTACACCTTC. The chain couples TRBV3-1 to TRBJ1-2, with 7 bases identical to TRBD1. V shed 2 bases, J shed 2 bases, and the junction held 8 bases outside the gene matches. The CDR3 length is 16 residues. CDR1 and CDR2 (germline): LGHDT, YNNKEL (reference sequence).

This sequence joins TRBV6-6 and TRBJ1-5; D remains unclear. CDR3 size: 13 residues. Germline V gene lookup returns CDR1 MNHNY and CDR2 SVGAGI (reference sequence). V was trimmed by 8 bases and J by 3 bases, leaving 11 bases between them. CDR3 residues: CASVGEPNQPQHF. The CDR3 nucleotides are TGTGCCAGCGTTGGGGAACCCAATCAGCCCCAGCATTTT.

The chain couples TRBV20-1 to TRBJ1-2; TRBD1 aligns across 10 bases. The germline V gene encodes CDR1 DFQATT and CDR2 SNEGSKA (reference sequence). CDR3 length: 14 amino acids. V lost 6 bases to trimming and J lost 5 bases; unmatched junction nucleotides: 9. CDR3 protein: CSAIHGQGDYGYTF. CDR3 nucleotide sequence: TGCAGTGCCATACACGGACAGGGGGATTATGGCTACACCTTC.

This clonotype was recorded a few times. V is TRBV5-1 and J is TRBJ2-2; the D gene is possibly TRBD1 (5 bases). Trimming removed 1 base from V and 2 bases from J, with 9 bases in between. CDR1 SGHRS and CDR2 YFSETQ come from the germline V gene. The CDR3 contains 15 residues. The DNA for the CDR3 is TGCGCCAGCAGCTTGATCGACAGCAACACCGGGGAGCTGTTTTTT. It encodes CASSLIDSNTGELFF.

The chain is built from TRBV7-2 and TRBJ2-7, with D unclear. CDR1 and CDR2 (germline): SGHTA, FQGNSA. Trimming pared 1 base from V and 6 bases from J, leaving 10 bases between. CDR3 length equals 13 residues. CDR3 in amino acids: CASSLDPRVEQYF. As DNA, the CDR3 is TGTGCCAGCAGCTTAGACCCTCGGGTCGAGCAGTACTTC. Full variable domain (rest looked up from reference TRBV7-2 and TRBJ2-7): GAGVSQSPSNKVTEKGKDVELRCDPISGHTALYWYRQSLGQGLEFLIYFQGNSAPDKSGLPSDRFSAERTGGSVSTLTIQRTQQEDSAVYLCASSLDPRVEQYFGPGTRLTVT.

The rearrangement joins TRBV11-1 to TRBJ2-1; D is unresolved. Trimming left V 3 bases short and J 0 bases short, with 12 bases between. This CDR3 is built from 16 residues. The germline V gene has CDR1 SGHAT and CDR2 FQDESV (reference sequence). The CDR3 sequence: CASSFLLSSSYNEQFF. CDR3 sequence (DNA): TGTGCCAGCAGCTTCCTCTTGAGTAGCTCCTACAATGAGCAGTTCTTC. Combining the CDR3 with reference TRBV11-1 and TRBJ2-1 gives the whole variable domain EAEVAQSPRYKITEKSQAVAFWCDPISGHATLYWYRQILGQGPELLVQFQDESVVDDSQLPKDRFSAERLKGVDSTLKIQPAELGDSAMYLCASSFLLSSSYNEQFFGPGTRLTVL.

Only one count was recorded for this clonotype. Just one base apart from a much larger clone, this may be a read error. The chain carries TRBV20-1 and TRBJ2-5, with D possibly TRBD2 on 5 matching bases. There are 13 residues in the CDR3. V was pared by 6 bases and J by 2 bases, with 13 bases between. Per the germline V gene, CDR1 is DFQATT and CDR2 is SNEGSKA (reference sequence). The CDR3 loop reads CSASREGQETQYF. Here the CDR3 DNA reads TGCAGTGCCAGTCGGGAAGGACAAGAGACCCAGTACTTC.

The chain couples TRBV4-3 to TRBJ2-2; 8 bases line up with TRBD2. CDR1 is LGHNA, CDR2 YSLEER, per germline. V lost 4 bases, J lost 3 bases, and 7 bases stayed unmatched. The CDR3 is 16 residues long. For the CDR3, the DNA is TGCGCCAGCAGCCCCAACTTACTAGCGGACACCGGGGAGCTGTTTTTT. Translating it yields CASSPNLLADTGELFF.

The chain has TRBV9 and TRBJ2-4, with D perhaps being TRBD1 or TRBD2 (6 bases each). The CDR3 sequence is 14 residues long. The V gene's germline CDR1 is SGDLS and CDR2 YYNGEE. Trimming stripped 4 bases from V and 5 bases from J, with 13 bases between. The CDR3 loop is CASSRGRSQNIQYF. The DNA of the CDR3 is TGTGCCAGCAGCAGGGGGAGGTCCCAAAACATTCAGTACTTC.

The chain combines TRBV2 with TRBJ2-7; 8 nucleotides align to TRBD1. CDR3 length equals 13 residues. J lost 9 bases, V lost 4 bases, and 8 bases had no gene match. Germline lookup yields CDR1 SNHLY and CDR2 FYNNEI. The CDR3 region is CASSGGQAGGQYF. The DNA for the CDR3 is TGTGCCAGCAGTGGGGGACAGGCTGGGGGGCAGTACTTC. The variable domain in full, with the rest retrieved from reference TRBV2 and TRBJ2-7, is EPEVTQTPSHQVTQMGQEVILRCVPISNHLYFYWYRQILGQKVEFLVSFYNNEISEKSEIFDDQFSVERPDGSNFTLKIRSTKLEDSAMYFCASSGGQAGGQYFGPGTRLTVT.

The genes are TRBV20-1 and TRBJ2-7, with no clear D. Germline V lookup: CDR1 DFQATT, CDR2 SNEGSKA (reference sequence). The CDR3 contains 16 residues. Trimming took off 2 bases at V and 1 base at J, with 18 bases between the two ends. The CDR3 DNA reads TGCAGTGCTAGAAAATCACCGTCACCCTTTTCCTACGAGCAGTACTTC. This codes for CSARKSPSPFSYEQYF.

The table lists this clonotype with a few counts. V is TRBV11-2 and J is TRBJ2-3; D call uncertain. V was clipped by 3 bases and J by 7 bases, with 26 bases between them. This CDR3 has 18 residues. Germline loops: CDR1 SGHAT, CDR2 FQNNGV. The CDR3 nucleotides read TGTGCCAGCAGCTTGATCGGTCTACTGGGCAGCCGAAGATATACGCAGTATTTT. Protein: CASSLIGLLGSRRYTQYF.

This clonotype was counted between two and nine times. J is TRBJ1-3 and V is TRBV25-1; D is unclear. Per the germline V gene, CDR1 is MGHDK and CDR2 is SYGVNS. Trimming took 3 bases from V and 1 from J, leaving 10 bases between them. The CDR3 extends over 15 amino acids. This CDR3 is CASSDMVGSGNTIYF. The CDR3 bases are TGTGCCAGCAGTGATATGGTAGGATCTGGAAACACCATATATTTT.

V and J are TRBV5-6 and TRBJ2-5, with D tentatively TRBD1 or TRBD2 (5 bases each). With 2 bases removed from V and 5 bases from J, the gap between germline ends came to 22 bases. Germline V gives CDR1 SGHDT, CDR2 YYEEEE. The CDR3 is made up of 17 amino acids. CDR3 loop: CASSFWLLRAGSETQYF. The DNA of the CDR3 is TGTGCCAGCAGCTTCTGGCTCTTGAGGGCAGGGTCGGAGACCCAGTACTTC. The entire variable domain, with the rest obtained from reference TRBV5-6 and TRBJ2-5, is as follows: DAGVTQSPTHLIKTRGQQVTLRCSPKSGHDTVSWYQQALGQGPQFIFQYYEEEERQRGNFPDRFSGHQFPNYSSELNVNALLLGDSALYLCASSFWLLRAGSETQYFGPGTRLLVL.

This clonotype has at least ten counts. The chain has TRBV4-3 and TRBJ2-3; TRBD2 aligns across 12 bases. CDR1 and CDR2 from the germline V gene are LGHNA and YSLEER. V gave up 5 bases and J gave up 0 bases; unmatched junction bases: 6. CDR3 length: 17 residues. For the CDR3, the DNA is TGCGCCAGCAGCTCGGGACTAGCGGGCCGAAGCACAGATACGCAGTATTTT. Translation: CASSSGLAGRSTDTQYF.